The present T cell receptor beta chain was sequenced within a study of control samples from healthy donors and cancer patients. Using immunoSEQ multiplex PCR, the repertoire was profiled, and TCRdb retains in-frame clones only, with some absent. The repertoire has around 150,000 clones, 75% to 90% of them found once; the top ten carry over 4.5%. The germline CDR1 and CDR2 sequences are SEHNR and FQNEAQ (reference sequence). The V and J ends lost 3 bases and 6 bases, in that order; junction bases with no gene match: 7. This CDR3 is built from 14 residues. The clonotype comes from a man aged 25-45 years in good health. The sequenced sample consisted of blood. This sequence joins TRBV7-9 and TRBJ1-1, with 7 bases fitting TRBD1. DNA of the CDR3: TGTGCCAGCAGCTTTGTGACAGGGCCCGCTGAAGCTTTCTTT. It translates to CASSFVTGPAEAFF.